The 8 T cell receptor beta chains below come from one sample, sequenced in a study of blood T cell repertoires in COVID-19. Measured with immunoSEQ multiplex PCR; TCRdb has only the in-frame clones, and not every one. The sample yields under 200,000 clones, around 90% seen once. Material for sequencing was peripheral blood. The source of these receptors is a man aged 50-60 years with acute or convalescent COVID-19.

CDR3 in amino acids: CATRIQGATGELFF. The CDR3 coding sequence is TGCGCCACCAGGATACAGGGGGCAACCGGGGAGCTGTTTTTT. The V and J genes are TRBV5-1 and TRBJ2-2; 9 bases match TRBD1. The CDR3 extends over 14 amino acids. CDR1 and CDR2 (germline): SGHRS, YFSETQ. V lost 9 bases to trimming and J lost 5 bases; unmatched junction nucleotides: 8.

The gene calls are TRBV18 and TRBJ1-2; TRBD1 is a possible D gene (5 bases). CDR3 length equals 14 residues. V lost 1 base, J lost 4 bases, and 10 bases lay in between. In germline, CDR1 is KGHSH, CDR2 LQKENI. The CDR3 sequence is CASSPLDTSYGYTF. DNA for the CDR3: TGTGCCAGCTCACCACTGGACACCTCCTATGGCTACACCTTC.

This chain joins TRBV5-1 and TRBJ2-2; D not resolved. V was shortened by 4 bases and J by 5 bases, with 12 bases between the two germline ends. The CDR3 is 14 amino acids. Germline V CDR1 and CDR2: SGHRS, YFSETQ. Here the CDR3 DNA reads TGCGCCAGCAGCCGCGGTGAGCAAACCGGGGAGCTGTTTTTT. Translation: CASSRGEQTGELFF.

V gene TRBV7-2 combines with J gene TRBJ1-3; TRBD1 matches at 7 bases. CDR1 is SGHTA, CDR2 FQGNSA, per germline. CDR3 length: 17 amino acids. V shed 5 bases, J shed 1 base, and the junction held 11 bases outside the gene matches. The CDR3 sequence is CASSPMTGKFSGNTIYF. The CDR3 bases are TGTGCCAGCAGCCCGATGACAGGGAAGTTTTCTGGAAACACCATATATTTT.

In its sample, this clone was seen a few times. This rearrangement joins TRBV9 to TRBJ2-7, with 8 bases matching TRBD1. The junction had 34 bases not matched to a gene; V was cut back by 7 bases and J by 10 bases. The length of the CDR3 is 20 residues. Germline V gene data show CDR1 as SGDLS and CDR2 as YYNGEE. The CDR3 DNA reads TGTGCCAGCCAGGCAAGGACAGGGACGCCCCGATCACGCCGATCTAGGTGCCAGTACGTC. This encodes CASQARTGTPRSRRSRCQYV.

The CDR3: CASSAPSGGNTIYF. DNA of the CDR3: TGTGCCAGCAGCGCGCCCAGCGGTGGAAACACCATATATTTT. V gene TRBV9 combines with J gene TRBJ1-3; D is ambiguous. The CDR3 covers 14 residues. V was cut by 3 bases and J by 3 bases, with 10 bases left in between. The germline CDR1 and CDR2 sequences are SGDLS and YYNGEE.

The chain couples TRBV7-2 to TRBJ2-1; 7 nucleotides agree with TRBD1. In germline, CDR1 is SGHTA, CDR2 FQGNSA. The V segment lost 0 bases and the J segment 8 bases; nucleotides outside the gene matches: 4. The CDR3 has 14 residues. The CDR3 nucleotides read TGTGCCAGCAGCTTAGCAGGGGGCTTCGATGAGCAGTTCTTC. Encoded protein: CASSLAGGFDEQFF.

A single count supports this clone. For the CDR3, the DNA is TGTGCCAGCAGCTTGAGGCAGGGTGGCGGCTACACCTTC. It specifies CASSLRQGGGYTF. The chain uses TRBV5-4 and TRBJ1-2, with a weak D call TRBD1 (5 bases). Per the germline V gene, CDR1 is SGHNT and CDR2 is YYREEE (reference sequence). This CDR3 comprises 13 residues. V lost 1 base to trimming and J lost 8 bases, with 12 bases between them.